This T cell receptor (beta chain) appears in the sequencing data of a study of T-cell reconstitution after alpha-beta-depleted transplantation in children. This clonotype showed up many times. Antigen specificity is unknown. CDR3 length equals 10 residues. The germline gives CDR1 MNHEY, CDR2 SMNVEV (reference sequence). Trimming shortened V by 3 bases and J by 5 bases, and 2 bases separated the two germline ends. Points from the study as a whole: Newly produced T cells mostly provided counts and TCRbeta diversity after one year, as hyperexpanded clones declined.

Unique molecular identifiers were incorporated during preparation of the TCRbeta library. One entry per CDR3 protein, called by TCRdb with MiXCR from the PCR reads. The sample has around 450,000 distinct CDR3 sequences, under 12% seen once; the top ten hold about 2%. The receptor was derived from a child aged 2-9 years with inherited bone marrow failure, due to receive a stem cell transplant. Specimen: PBMCs, collected before TCRalphabeta/CD19-depleted stem cell transplant. The J gene is TRBJ2-7, the V gene TRBV27; D is uncertain. The CDR3 is CASSFHEQYF. The CDR3 DNA sequence: TGTGCCAGCAGTTTCCACGAGCAGTACTTC.